The source of this TCR beta chain is a study of Ad26.COV2.S vaccination and SARS-CoV-2 variants. The data were produced by immunoSEQ multiplex PCR, yet TCRdb's version contains in-frame clones alone and is incomplete. Of under 550,000 clones listed, 85% to 90% were seen once; the top ten hold approximately 4%. The treatment here: 15 to 20 received Ad26.COV2.S at low or high dose, single or two shots; 5 received placebo; per-sample allocation not given. Sample collection was performed on day 63 after the first vaccine or placebo injection. An Ad26 vector that expressed Wuhan-strain SARS-CoV-2 spike constituted the vaccine. The V end lost 3 bases, the J end lost 7 bases, and 13 bases lay between the germline ends. This CDR3 spans 14 amino acids. Germline lookup yields CDR1 SGHKS and CDR2 YYEKEE (reference sequence).

This TCR was recovered from a person aged 18 to 65 who received the Ad26.COV2.S COVID-19 vaccine or a placebo. The chain joins TRBV5-5 to TRBJ1-4, with D unresolved. The sequenced sample was peripheral blood, obtained in a trial of Ad26.COV2.S vaccine versus placebo. The DNA for the CDR3 is TGTGCCAGCAGCTGGGGTGGGTTCGCTGAAAAACTGTTTTTT. This translates into CASSWGGFAEKLFF.